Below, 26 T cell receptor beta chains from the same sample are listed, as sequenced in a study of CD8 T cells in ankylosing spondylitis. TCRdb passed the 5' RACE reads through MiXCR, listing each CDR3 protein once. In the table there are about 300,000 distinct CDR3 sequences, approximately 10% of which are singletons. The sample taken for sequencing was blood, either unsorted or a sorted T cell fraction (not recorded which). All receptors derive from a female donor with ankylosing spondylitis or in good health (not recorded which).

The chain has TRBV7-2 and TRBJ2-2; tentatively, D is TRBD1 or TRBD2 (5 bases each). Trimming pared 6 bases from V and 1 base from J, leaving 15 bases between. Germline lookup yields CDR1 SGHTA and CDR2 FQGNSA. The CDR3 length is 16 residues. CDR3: CASRSQGTVNTGELFF. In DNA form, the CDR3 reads TGTGCCAGCAGGTCCCAAGGGACGGTGAACACCGGGGAGCTGTTTTTT.

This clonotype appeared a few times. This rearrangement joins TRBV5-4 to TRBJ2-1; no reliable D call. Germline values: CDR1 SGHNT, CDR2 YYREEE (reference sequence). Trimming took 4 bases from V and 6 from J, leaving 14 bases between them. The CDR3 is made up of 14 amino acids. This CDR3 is CASSLASNRNEQFF. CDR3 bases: TGTGCCAGCAGCCTGGCGTCGAACCGCAATGAGCAGTTCTTC.

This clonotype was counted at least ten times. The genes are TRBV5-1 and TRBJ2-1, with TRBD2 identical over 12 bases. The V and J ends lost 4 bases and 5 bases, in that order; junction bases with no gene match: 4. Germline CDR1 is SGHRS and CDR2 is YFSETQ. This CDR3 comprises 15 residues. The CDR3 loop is CASSPSGGAHNEQFF. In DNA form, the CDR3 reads TGCGCCAGCAGCCCTAGCGGGGGGGCTCACAATGAGCAGTTCTTC.

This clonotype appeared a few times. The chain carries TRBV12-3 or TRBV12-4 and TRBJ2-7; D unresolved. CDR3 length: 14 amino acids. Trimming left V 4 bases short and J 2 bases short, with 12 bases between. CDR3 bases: TGTGCCAGCAGTTCCCCGGTTAGGCCCTACGAGCAGTACTTC. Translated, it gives CASSSPVRPYEQYF.

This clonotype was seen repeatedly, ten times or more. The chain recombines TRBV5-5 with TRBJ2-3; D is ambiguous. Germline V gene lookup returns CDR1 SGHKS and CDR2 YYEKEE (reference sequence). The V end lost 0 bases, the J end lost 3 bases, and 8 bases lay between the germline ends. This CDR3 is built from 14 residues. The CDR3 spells CASSLASLTDTQYF. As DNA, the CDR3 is TGTGCCAGCAGCTTGGCTTCACTAACAGATACGCAGTATTTT. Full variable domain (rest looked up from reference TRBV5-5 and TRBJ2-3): DAGVTQSPTHLIKTRGQQVTLRCSPISGHKSVSWYQQVLGQGPQFIFQYYEKEERGRGNFPDRFSARQFPNYSSELNVNALLLGDSALYLCASSLASLTDTQYFGPGTRLTVL.

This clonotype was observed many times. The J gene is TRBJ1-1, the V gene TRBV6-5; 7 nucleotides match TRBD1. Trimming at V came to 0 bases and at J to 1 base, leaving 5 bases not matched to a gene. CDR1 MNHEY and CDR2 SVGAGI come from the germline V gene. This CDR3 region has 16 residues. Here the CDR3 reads CASSYSRGQQNTEAFF. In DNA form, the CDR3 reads TGTGCCAGCAGTTACTCGAGGGGACAGCAGAACACTGAAGCTTTCTTT.

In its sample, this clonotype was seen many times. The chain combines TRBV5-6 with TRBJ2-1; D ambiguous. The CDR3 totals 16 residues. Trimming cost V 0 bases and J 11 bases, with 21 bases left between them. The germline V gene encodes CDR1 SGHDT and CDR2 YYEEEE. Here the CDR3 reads CASSLARRQVGGKQFF. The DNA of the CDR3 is TGTGCCAGCAGCTTGGCGAGGCGGCAGGTTGGTGGAAAGCAGTTCTTC.

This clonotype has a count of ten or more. CDR3 sequence: CAIGLGGRADTTYEQYF. CDR3 coding DNA: TGTGCCATCGGTTTGGGAGGGAGAGCGGATACGACCTACGAGCAGTACTTC. The gene calls are TRBV10-3 and TRBJ2-7; TRBD2 agrees at 7 bases. There are 17 residues in the CDR3. V was pared by 8 bases and J by 2 bases, with 18 bases of the junction left unmatched. From germline, CDR1 is ENHRY and CDR2 SYGVKD.

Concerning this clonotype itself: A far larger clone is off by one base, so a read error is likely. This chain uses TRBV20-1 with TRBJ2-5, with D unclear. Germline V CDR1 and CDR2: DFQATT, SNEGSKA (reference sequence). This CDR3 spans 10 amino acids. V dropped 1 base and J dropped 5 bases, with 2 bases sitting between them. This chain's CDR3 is CSARVETQYF. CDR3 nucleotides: TGCAGTGCTAGAGTGGAGACCCAGTACTTC.

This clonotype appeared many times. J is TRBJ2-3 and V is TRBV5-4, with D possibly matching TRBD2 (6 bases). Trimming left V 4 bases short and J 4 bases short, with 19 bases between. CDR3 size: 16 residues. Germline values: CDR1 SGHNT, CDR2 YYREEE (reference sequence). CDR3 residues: CASSLRREKKADTQYF. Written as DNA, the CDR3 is TGTGCCAGCAGCCTCCGACGGGAGAAGAAGGCAGATACGCAGTATTTT.

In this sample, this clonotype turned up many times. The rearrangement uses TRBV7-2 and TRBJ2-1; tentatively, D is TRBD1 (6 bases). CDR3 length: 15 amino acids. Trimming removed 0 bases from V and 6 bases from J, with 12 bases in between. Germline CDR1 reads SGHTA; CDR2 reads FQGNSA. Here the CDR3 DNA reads TGTGCCAGCAGCTTAGCGCTGACAGGTGGCAATGAGCAGTTCTTC. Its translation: CASSLALTGGNEQFF.

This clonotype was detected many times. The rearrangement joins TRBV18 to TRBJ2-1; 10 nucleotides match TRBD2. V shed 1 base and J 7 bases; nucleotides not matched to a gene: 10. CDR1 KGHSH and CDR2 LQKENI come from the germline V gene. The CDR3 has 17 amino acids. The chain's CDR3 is CASSPQVGLAVKNEQFF. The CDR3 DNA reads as TGTGCCAGCTCACCACAAGTTGGACTAGCGGTGAAGAATGAGCAGTTCTTC.

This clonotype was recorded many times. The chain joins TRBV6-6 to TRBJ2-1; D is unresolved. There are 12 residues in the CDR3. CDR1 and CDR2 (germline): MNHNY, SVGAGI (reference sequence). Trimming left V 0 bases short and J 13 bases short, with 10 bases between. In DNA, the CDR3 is TGTGCCAGCAGTTACTCGCAGGTCTCACAGTTCTTC. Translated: CASSYSQVSQFF.

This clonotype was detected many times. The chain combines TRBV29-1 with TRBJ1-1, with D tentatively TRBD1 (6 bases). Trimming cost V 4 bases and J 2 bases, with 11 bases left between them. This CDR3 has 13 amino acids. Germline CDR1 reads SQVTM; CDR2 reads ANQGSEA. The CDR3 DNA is TGCAGCGTTGGCGGGACATCTAACACTGAAGCTTTCTTT. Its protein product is CSVGGTSNTEAFF.

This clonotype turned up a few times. The CDR3 DNA follows: TGTGCCAGCAGCCCCCAAGCGGGGGCGTGGGAGACCCAGTACTTC. This translates into CASSPQAGAWETQYF. The rearrangement links TRBV7-9 to TRBJ2-5, with 8 bases matching TRBD2. The CDR3 has 15 residues. The germline V gene has CDR1 SEHNR and CDR2 FQNEAQ (reference sequence). The V and J ends lost 5 bases and 5 bases, in that order; junction bases with no gene match: 10.

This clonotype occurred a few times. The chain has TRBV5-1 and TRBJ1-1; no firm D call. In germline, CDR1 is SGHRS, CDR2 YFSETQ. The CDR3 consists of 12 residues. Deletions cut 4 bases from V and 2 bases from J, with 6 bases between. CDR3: CASSKSNTEAFF. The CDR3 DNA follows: TGCGCCAGCAGCAAGAGCAACACTGAAGCTTTCTTT.

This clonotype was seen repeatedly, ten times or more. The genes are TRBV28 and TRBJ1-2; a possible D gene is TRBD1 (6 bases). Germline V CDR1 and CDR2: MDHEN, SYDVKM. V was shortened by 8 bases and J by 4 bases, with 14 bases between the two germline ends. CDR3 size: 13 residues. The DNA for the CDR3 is TGTGCCAGCGGTTGGGGGCAGATCTATGGCTACACCTTC. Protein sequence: CASGWGQIYGYTF.

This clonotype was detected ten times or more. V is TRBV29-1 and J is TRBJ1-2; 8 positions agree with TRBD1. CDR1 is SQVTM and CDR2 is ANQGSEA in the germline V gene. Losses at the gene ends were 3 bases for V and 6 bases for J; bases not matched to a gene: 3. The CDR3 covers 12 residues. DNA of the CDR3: TGCAGCGTTGACCGACAGGGGAATGGCTACACCTTC. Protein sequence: CSVDRQGNGYTF.

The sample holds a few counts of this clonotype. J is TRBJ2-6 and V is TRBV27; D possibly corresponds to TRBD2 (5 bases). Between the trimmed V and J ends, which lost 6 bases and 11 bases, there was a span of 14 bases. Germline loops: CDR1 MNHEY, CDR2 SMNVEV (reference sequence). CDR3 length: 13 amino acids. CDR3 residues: CASSDGSGYVLTF. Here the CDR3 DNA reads TGTGCCAGCAGCGACGGCTCGGGATACGTCCTGACTTTC.

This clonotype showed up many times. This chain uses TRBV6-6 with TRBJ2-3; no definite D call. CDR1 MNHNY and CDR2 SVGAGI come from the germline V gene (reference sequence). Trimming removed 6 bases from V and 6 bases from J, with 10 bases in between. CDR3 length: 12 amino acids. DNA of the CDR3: TGTGCCAGCAGGATGACTGGGGATACGCAGTATTTT. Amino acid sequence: CASRMTGDTQYF.

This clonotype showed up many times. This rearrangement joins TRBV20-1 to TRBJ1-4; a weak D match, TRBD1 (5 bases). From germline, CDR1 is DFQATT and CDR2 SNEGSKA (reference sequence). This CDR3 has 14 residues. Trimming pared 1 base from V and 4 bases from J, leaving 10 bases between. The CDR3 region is CSARVVGLNEKLFF. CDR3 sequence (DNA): TGCAGTGCTAGAGTTGTGGGGCTTAATGAAAAACTGTTTTTT.

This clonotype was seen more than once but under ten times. CDR3 sequence reads: CASSLAAGDNRKVGSYEQYF. The CDR3 DNA reads TGTGCCAGCAGCTTAGCTGCGGGGGACAACCGAAAGGTGGGCTCCTACGAGCAGTACTTC. The chain joins TRBV11-1 to TRBJ2-7, with a possible D match to TRBD2 (7 bases). Germline V gene sequence: CDR1 SGHAT, CDR2 FQDESV (reference sequence). The germline V and J ends were trimmed by 0 bases and 0 bases, with 24 bases remaining between them. The CDR3 extends over 20 amino acids.

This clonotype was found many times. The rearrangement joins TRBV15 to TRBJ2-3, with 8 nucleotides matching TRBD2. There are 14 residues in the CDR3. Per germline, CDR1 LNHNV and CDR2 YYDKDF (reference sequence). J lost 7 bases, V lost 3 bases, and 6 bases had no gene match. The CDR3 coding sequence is TGTGCCACCAGCAGTCCGGGGGGGCCTAATACGCAGTATTTT. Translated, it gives CATSSPGGPNTQYF.

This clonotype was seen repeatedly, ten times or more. The CDR3 spells CASSYNRVSYGRGPNTEAFF. The CDR3 DNA is TGTGCCAGCAGTTACAATAGAGTTAGTTATGGTAGAGGGCCGAACACTGAAGCTTTCTTT. The rearrangement links TRBV6-2 or TRBV6-3 to TRBJ1-1; D remains ambiguous. Germline CDR1 MNHEY, CDR2 SVGEGT. The CDR3 runs 20 residues. With 2 bases removed from V and 1 base from J, the gap between germline ends came to 26 bases.

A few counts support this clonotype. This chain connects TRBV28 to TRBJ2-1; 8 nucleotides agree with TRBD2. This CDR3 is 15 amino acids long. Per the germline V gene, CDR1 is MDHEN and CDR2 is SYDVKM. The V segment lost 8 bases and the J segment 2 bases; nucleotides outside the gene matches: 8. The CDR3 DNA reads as TGTGCCAGCTCCGCGGGGGGCCGAGCCTACAATGAGCAGTTCTTC. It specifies CASSAGGRAYNEQFF.

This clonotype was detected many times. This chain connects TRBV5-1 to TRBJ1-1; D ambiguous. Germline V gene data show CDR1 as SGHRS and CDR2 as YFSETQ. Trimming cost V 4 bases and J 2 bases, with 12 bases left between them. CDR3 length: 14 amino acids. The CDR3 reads CASSPEIANTEAFF. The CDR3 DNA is TGCGCCAGCAGCCCCGAGATAGCCAACACTGAAGCTTTCTTT. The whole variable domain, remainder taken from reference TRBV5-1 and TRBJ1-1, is KAGVTQTPRYLIKTRGQQVTLSCSPISGHRSVSWYQQTPGQGLQFLFEYFSETQRNKGNFPGRFSGRQFSNSRSEMNVSTLELGDSALYLCASSPEIANTEAFFGQGTRLTVV.